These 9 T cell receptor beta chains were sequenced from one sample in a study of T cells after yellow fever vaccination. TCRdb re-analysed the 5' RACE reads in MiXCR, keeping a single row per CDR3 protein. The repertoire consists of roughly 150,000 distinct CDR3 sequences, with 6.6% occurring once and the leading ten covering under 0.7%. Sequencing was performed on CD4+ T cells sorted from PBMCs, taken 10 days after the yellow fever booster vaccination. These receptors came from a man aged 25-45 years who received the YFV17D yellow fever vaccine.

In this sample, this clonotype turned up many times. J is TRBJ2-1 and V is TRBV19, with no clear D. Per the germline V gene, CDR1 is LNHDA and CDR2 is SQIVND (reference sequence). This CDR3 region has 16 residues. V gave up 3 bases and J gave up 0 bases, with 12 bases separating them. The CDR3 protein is CASSISLRGSYNEQFF. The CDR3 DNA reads TGTGCCAGTAGTATCAGCCTGCGAGGCTCCTACAATGAGCAGTTCTTC. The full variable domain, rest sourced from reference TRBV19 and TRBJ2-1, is DGGITQSPKYLFRKEGQNVTLSCEQNLNHDAMYWYRQDPGQGLRLIYYSQIVNDFQKGDIAEGYSVSREKKESFPLTVTSAQKNPTAFYLCASSISLRGSYNEQFFGPGTRLTVL.

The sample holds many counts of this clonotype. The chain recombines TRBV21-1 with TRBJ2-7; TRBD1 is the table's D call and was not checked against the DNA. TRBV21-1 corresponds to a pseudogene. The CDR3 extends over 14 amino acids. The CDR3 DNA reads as TGTGCCAGCAGCAAGGACACAACCTCCTACGAGCAGTACTTC. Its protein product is CASSKDTTSYEQYF.

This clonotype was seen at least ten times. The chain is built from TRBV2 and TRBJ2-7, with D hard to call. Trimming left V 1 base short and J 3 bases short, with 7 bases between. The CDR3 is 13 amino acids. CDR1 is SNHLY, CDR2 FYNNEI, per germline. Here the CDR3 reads CASSEDWNYEQYF. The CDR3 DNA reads TGTGCCAGCAGTGAAGACTGGAACTACGAGCAGTACTTC.

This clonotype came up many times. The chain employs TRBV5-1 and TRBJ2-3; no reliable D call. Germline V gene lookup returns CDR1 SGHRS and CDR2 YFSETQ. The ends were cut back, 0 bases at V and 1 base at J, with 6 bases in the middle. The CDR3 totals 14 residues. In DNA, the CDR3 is TGCGCCAGCAGCTTGGGTCGGCGCACAGATACGCAGTATTTT. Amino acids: CASSLGRRTDTQYF.

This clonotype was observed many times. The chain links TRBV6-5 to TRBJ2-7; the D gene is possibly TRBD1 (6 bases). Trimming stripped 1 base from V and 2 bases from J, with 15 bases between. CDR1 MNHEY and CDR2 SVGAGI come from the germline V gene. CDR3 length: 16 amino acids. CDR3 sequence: CASSYFTQGATYEQYF. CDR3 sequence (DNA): TGTGCCAGCAGTTACTTCACACAGGGAGCGACCTACGAGCAGTACTTC.

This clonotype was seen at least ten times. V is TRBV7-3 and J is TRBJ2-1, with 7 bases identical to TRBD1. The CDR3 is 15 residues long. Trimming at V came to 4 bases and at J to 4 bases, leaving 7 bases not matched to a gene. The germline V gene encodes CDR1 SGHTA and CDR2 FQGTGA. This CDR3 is CASSSGQARYNEQFF. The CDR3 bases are TGTGCCAGCAGCTCCGGACAGGCCCGATACAATGAGCAGTTCTTC.

CDR3 coding DNA: TGTGCCAGCAGCAGGGACAGGGGGTATCACGAGCAGTACTTC. Its protein product is CASSRDRGYHEQYF. The chain uses TRBV28 and TRBJ2-7; 11 bases map to TRBD1. CDR3 length equals 14 residues. Per germline, CDR1 MDHEN and CDR2 SYDVKM. J gave up 5 bases and V 6 bases, and 6 bases lay outside the gene matches.

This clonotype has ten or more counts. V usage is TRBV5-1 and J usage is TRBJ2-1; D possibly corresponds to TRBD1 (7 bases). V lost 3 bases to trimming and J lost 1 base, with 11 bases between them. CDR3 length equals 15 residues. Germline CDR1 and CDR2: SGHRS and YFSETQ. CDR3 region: CASSSPGGSYNEQFF. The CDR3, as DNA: TGCGCCAGCAGCTCTCCAGGGGGGTCCTACAATGAGCAGTTCTTC.

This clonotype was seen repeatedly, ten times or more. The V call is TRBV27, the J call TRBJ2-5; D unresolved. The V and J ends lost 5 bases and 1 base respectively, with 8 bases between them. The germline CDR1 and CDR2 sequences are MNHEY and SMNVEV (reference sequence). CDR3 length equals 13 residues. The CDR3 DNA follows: TGTGCCAGCAGTCGTCGGCCCCAAGAGACCCAGTACTTC. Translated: CASSRRPQETQYF.